Listed here are 22 T cell receptor beta chains from one sample, sequenced in a study of blood T cell repertoires in COVID-19. Here immunoSEQ multiplex PCR was the method, and the copy in TCRdb shows in-frame clones only, minus some. The data show 270,000 or so clones, with 89% seen just once and 0.94% held by the top ten. Sequenced sample: peripheral blood. These receptors all come from a woman in her thirties or forties who had recovered from COVID-19.

The rearrangement joins TRBV3-1 (or the pseudogene TRBV3-2) to TRBJ2-5, with 9 bases identical to TRBD2. The CDR3 runs to 15 residues. V trimming: 2 bases; J trimming: 4 bases; junction bases outside the gene matches: 5. The germline V gene encodes CDR1 LGHDT and CDR2 YNNKEL (reference sequence). CDR3 sequence: CASSQNSGSGETQYF. For the CDR3, the DNA is TGTGCCAGCAGCCAAAATAGCGGGAGCGGAGAGACCCAGTACTTC.

The rearrangement links TRBV14 to TRBJ2-3, with 9 bases fitting TRBD2. V gave up 3 bases and J gave up 2 bases; unmatched junction bases: 3. This CDR3 contains 15 residues. Germline CDR1 SGHDN, CDR2 FVKESK. This CDR3 is CASSQTSGYTDTQYF. CDR3 nucleotides: TGTGCCAGCAGCCAGACTAGCGGTTACACAGATACGCAGTATTTT.

The chain combines TRBV7-9 with TRBJ2-5, with D hard to call. Germline-derived CDR1 and CDR2 are SEHNR and FQNEAQ (reference sequence). V was cut by 0 bases and J by 1 base, with 6 bases left in between. This CDR3 spans 14 amino acids. The CDR3 loop reads CASSLAAVQETQYF. CDR3 coding DNA: TGTGCCAGCAGCTTAGCCGCAGTCCAAGAGACCCAGTACTTC.

This clone has a handful of counts. This chain connects TRBV5-4 to TRBJ1-5; 7 bases align to TRBD1. Germline V gives CDR1 SGHNT, CDR2 YYREEE (reference sequence). This CDR3 is 13 amino acids long. Losses at the gene ends were 0 bases for V and 7 bases for J; bases not matched to a gene: 1. As DNA, the CDR3 is TGTGCCAGCAGCTTGGGACAGGGCCAGCCCCAGCATTTT. Translation gives CASSLGQGQPQHF.

Here the CDR3 DNA reads TGTGCTAGTGGTTTGGGGGGACAGGGGGCCGAAGGGGAGCTGTTTTTT. It specifies CASGLGGQGAEGELFF. The chain couples TRBV12-5 to TRBJ2-2; 12 bases are a match to TRBD1. Germline CDR1 LGHNT, CDR2 FRNRAP. The CDR3 length is 16 residues. V lost 1 base and J lost 8; bases outside the gene matches: 5.

The chain combines TRBV4-2 with TRBJ2-7, with D possibly being TRBD2 (5 bases). V was shortened by 4 bases and J by 2 bases, with 27 bases between the two germline ends. Germline V gene lookup returns CDR1 LGHNA and CDR2 YNFKEQ. The CDR3 runs 19 residues. Here the CDR3 reads CASSPQPAPGSSSPYEQYF. CDR3 DNA sequence: TGTGCCAGCAGCCCGCAACCGGCCCCCGGGTCTAGCTCACCCTACGAGCAGTACTTC.

The chain uses TRBV20-1 and TRBJ2-1, with D perhaps TRBD2 (5 bases). CDR3 length: 14 amino acids. Germline V CDR1 and CDR2: DFQATT, SNEGSKA (reference sequence). Trimming left V 3 bases short and J 5 bases short, with 14 bases between. CDR3 in amino acids: CSASRQRTHNEQFF. CDR3 nucleotides: TGCAGTGCTAGTAGGCAGCGGACCCACAATGAGCAGTTCTTC.

This clone was observed a single time. This sequence joins TRBV18 and TRBJ1-6, with TRBD1 matching over 9 bases. The CDR3 has 17 amino acids. Germline V gene sequence: CDR1 KGHSH, CDR2 LQKENI. Losses at the gene ends were 0 bases for V and 5 bases for J; bases not matched to a gene: 5. CDR3 in DNA: TGTGCCAGCTCACCACCGATGACAGGGGGAAATAATTCACCCCTCCACTTT. Translation: CASSPPMTGGNNSPLHF.

The chain couples TRBV5-1 to TRBJ2-7, with D possibly being TRBD1 (6 bases). The CDR3 consists of 14 residues. Germline V gene lookup returns CDR1 SGHRS and CDR2 YFSETQ. V lost 3 bases and J 2 bases, leaving 12 bases between the germline ends. The CDR3 region is CASSSTGTTYEQYF. The CDR3 DNA follows: TGCGCCAGCAGCTCAACAGGGACCACCTACGAGCAGTACTTC. Using reference TRBV5-1 and TRBJ2-7 for the parts outside the CDR3, the full variable domain is KAGVTQTPRYLIKTRGQQVTLSCSPISGHRSVSWYQQTPGQGLQFLFEYFSETQRNKGNFPGRFSGRQFSNSRSEMNVSTLELGDSALYLCASSSTGTTYEQYFGPGTRLTVT.

The chain combines TRBV6-2 or TRBV6-3 with TRBJ2-7, with 11 positions matching TRBD2. CDR1 and CDR2 from the germline V gene are MNHEY and SVGEGT. The CDR3 covers 17 residues. With V trimmed by 0 bases and J by 2 bases, 6 bases remained unmatched. The CDR3 DNA follows: TGTGCCAGCAGTTACTCAGCGGCTAGCGGGAGGCCCTACGAGCAGTACTTC. It encodes CASSYSAASGRPYEQYF.

The rearrangement links TRBV12-3 or TRBV12-4 to TRBJ1-1; D ambiguous. This CDR3 has 12 amino acids. V lost 8 bases, J lost 6 bases, and 13 bases lay in between. In nucleotides, the CDR3 is TGTGCCAGCTCCCGGGGTTCCCCTGAAGCTTTCTTT. Its protein product is CASSRGSPEAFF.

The gene calls are TRBV2 and TRBJ2-5; 14 nucleotides line up with TRBD2. Unmatched junction bases numbered 9, after V lost 8 bases and J lost 1 base. Per the germline V gene, CDR1 is SNHLY and CDR2 is FYNNEI. The CDR3 is made up of 17 amino acids. Here the CDR3 DNA reads TGTGCCAGCGGGTACCGACTAGCGGGAGGGGCCCAAGAGACCCAGTACTTC. Its translation: CASGYRLAGGAQETQYF.

This chain uses TRBV29-1 with TRBJ2-7, with a possible D match to TRBD2 (5 bases). V was shortened by 4 bases and J by 3 bases, with 13 bases between the two germline ends. Germline CDR1 is SQVTM and CDR2 is ANQGSEA. The CDR3 extends over 13 amino acids. CDR3 in DNA: TGCAGCGTTGGCTCAGCGGCCCACTACGAGCAGTACTTC. As protein: CSVGSAAHYEQYF.

In regard to this clone: This specimen includes other DNA sequences encoding the same CDR3. The rearrangement uses TRBV5-4 and TRBJ2-2; TRBD2 aligns across 12 bases. J was trimmed by 2 bases and V by 4 bases; bases with no gene match: 3. Germline V gene data show CDR1 as SGHNT and CDR2 as YYREEE (reference sequence). This CDR3 contains 16 residues. CDR3: CASSRTSGANTGELFF. The CDR3 nucleotides read TGTGCCAGCAGCCGGACTAGCGGGGCAAACACCGGGGAGCTGTTTTTT.

The sample holds one count of this clone. V and J are TRBV28 and TRBJ2-7, with 11 nucleotides matching TRBD1. Germline V gene lookup returns CDR1 MDHEN and CDR2 SYDVKM. The J segment lost 4 bases and the V segment lost 6 bases, leaving 2 bases of the junction unmatched. The length of the CDR3 is 13 residues. The CDR3 nucleotides are TGTGCCAGCAGCCGGGACAGGGGGTACGAGCAGTACTTC. It encodes CASSRDRGYEQYF.

This sequence joins TRBV5-4 and TRBJ2-1, with a weak D call TRBD1 (6 bases). Trimming pared 4 bases from V and 4 bases from J, leaving 15 bases between. This CDR3 contains 15 residues. The germline CDR1 and CDR2 sequences are SGHNT and YYREEE (reference sequence). CDR3 residues: CASSQVGAAYNEQFF. CDR3 in DNA: TGTGCCAGCAGCCAGGTGGGGGCGGCGTACAATGAGCAGTTCTTC.

This chain joins TRBV2 and TRBJ1-4; D unresolved. The CDR3 runs 14 residues. Looked up from germline, CDR1 is SNHLY and CDR2 is FYNNEI. Trimming stripped 3 bases from V and 8 bases from J, with 13 bases between. This CDR3 is CASSDEEAGEKLFF. The CDR3 DNA follows: TGTGCCAGCAGTGACGAGGAGGCTGGGGAAAAACTGTTTTTT. The entire variable domain, with the rest obtained from reference TRBV2 and TRBJ1-4, is as follows: EPEVTQTPSHQVTQMGQEVILRCVPISNHLYFYWYRQILGQKVEFLVSFYNNEISEKSEIFDDQFSVERPDGSNFTLKIRSTKLEDSAMYFCASSDEEAGEKLFFGSGTQLSVL.

The CDR3 here is CRPRHTENTEAFF. CDR3 in DNA: TGTCGGCCGCGGCATACCGAGAACACTGAAGCTTTCTTT. This chain links TRBV7-3 with TRBJ1-1; no clear D. The germline CDR1 and CDR2 sequences are SGHTA and FQGTGA. CDR3 length equals 13 residues.

The chain uses TRBV11-2 and TRBJ2-1; 9 nucleotides align to TRBD2. CDR3 length: 15 amino acids. With V trimmed by 6 bases and J by 4 bases, 7 bases remained unmatched. CDR1 and CDR2 from the germline V gene are SGHAT and FQNNGV. CDR3 residues: CASSSGTSHYNEQFF. Here the CDR3 DNA reads TGTGCCAGCAGTTCCGGGACTAGCCATTACAATGAGCAGTTCTTC.

J is TRBJ2-5 and V is TRBV5-6; 7 positions match TRBD1. The V gene end was trimmed by 4 bases and the J gene end by 4 bases; junction bases not matched to a gene: 19. Germline loops: CDR1 SGHDT, CDR2 YYEEEE. This CDR3 contains 18 residues. CDR3 DNA: TGTGCCAGCAGCCCTCAGACCCGGGACAGCCTGTATTTAGAGACCCAGTACTTC. It specifies CASSPQTRDSLYLETQYF.

J is TRBJ1-1 and V is TRBV10-2; D possibly corresponds to TRBD1 (5 bases). Germline V lookup: CDR1 WSHSY, CDR2 SAAADI. Trimming removed 4 bases from V and 6 bases from J, with 9 bases in between. The CDR3 length is 12 residues. CDR3 bases: TGCGCCAGCAGTGTACTCAGGGCTGAAGCTTTCTTT. Translation gives CASSVLRAEAFF.

With regard to this clone: Other DNA sequences in the sample encode the same CDR3. This rearrangement joins TRBV30 to TRBJ2-7; 7 bases align to TRBD1. J gave up 4 bases and V 0 bases, and 0 bases lay outside the gene matches. Germline V gene data show CDR1 as GTSNPN and CDR2 as SVGIG (reference sequence). The CDR3 has 12 amino acids. CDR3 in amino acids: CAWSVTGYEQYF. In nucleotides, the CDR3 is TGTGCCTGGAGTGTGACAGGGTACGAGCAGTACTTC.